This T cell receptor (beta chain) was obtained from a study of OX40 agonist ivuxolimab in advanced cancers. Study context: Aged roughly 23 to 79 with a mean of 60 years, they were less than 90% male. Two patients with cutaneous melanoma and one with hepatocellular carcinoma, three in total, showed partial responses.

This CDR3 contains 14 residues. The V and J ends lost 10 bases and 1 base, in that order; junction bases with no gene match: 5. The V gene's germline CDR1 is ENHRY and CDR2 SYGVKD. For this clone: As yet, its antigen is unknown.

The method was immunoSEQ multiplex PCR; TCRdb's version includes in-frame clones alone and lacks a portion of them. Counted here are tens of thousands of clones, 75% to 90% occurring once; the ten biggest clones make up roughly 0.56%. Study-wide findings and caveats: Averaging showed that CD8+ T cells had more expanded clones than CD4+ did. Both blood CD4+ and CD8+ T cells showed clonal growth by week 6 at 0.1 to 3.0 mg/kg.

The chain recombines TRBV10-3 with TRBJ2-2; 8 nucleotides align to TRBD2. The TCR sequence derives from an adult with an advanced solid tumor such as melanoma, head and neck, liver or kidney cancer. The starting material was CD4+ or CD8+ T cells sorted from blood, obtained in a trial of the OX40 agonist ivuxolimab. The CDR3 DNA sequence: TGTGCCACTTTAACTAGCGGGAACACCGGGGAGCTGTTTTTT. As protein: CATLTSGNTGELFF.